The entry below describes one TCR beta chain. The antigen this receptor binds is unknown. The junction and the germline gene differ at one end; a read error may be behind it. Cells with a CD4+CD8-CD45RO-CD45RA+ profile were isolated by FACS and defined as naive CD4+ T cells, and those with a CD8+CD4-CD45RA+CD27bright profile were defined as naive CD8+ T cells. The antibodies used for sorting targeted CD4 (RPA-T4), CD8 (SK1), CD27 (O323), CD45RA (HI100) and CD45RO (UCHL1). This sample is drawn from a study of healthy donors' naive CD4 and CD8 T cells (dated by TCRdb to the mid-2010s). With regard to the full study: Donors were selected to cover three age groups (20-25, 40-50 and 60-70 years, about six each), with a mean age of roughly 45, and half of the donors were female. For TCR alpha, a new primer set was designed to cover all functional IMGT alpha gene variants, and the remainder of the protocol was kept the same as the beta-chain workflow. Rearranged TCR alpha and beta chains from naive CD4+ and CD8+ T cells were sequenced in the study to test how TCR variation relates to lineage commitment. Peripheral blood mononuclear cells were collected from roughly 17 healthy, unrelated individuals. Donors were HLA-typed by sequencing at HLA-A, -B, -C, -DRB1, -DQB1 and -DPB1 using the SBTexcellerator protocol, an ABI3130xl analyzer and SBTengine software.

General conclusions and limits of the study: Possible repertoire bias from homeostatic proliferation of naive T cells was not directly addressed. Bias between naive CD4+ and CD8+ cells was reportedly observed for most V and J gene segments, consistently across donors and independently of HLA genotype. Because the alpha and beta chains were sequenced in bulk, pairing them was not possible, and so effects of the combined chains went unevaluated. In both chains, CD4+ lineage was associated with a positively charged CDR3, and CD8+ lineage was associated with a negatively charged CDR3. Taken together, V genes, J genes and CDR3 charge appeared to account for about 12% of the variance in CD4/CD8 propensity, acting in a largely additive way.

The sample was run on a 454 GS FLX Titanium. A previously published linear amplification protocol was used to build TCR libraries from around 500 ng of total RNA. Sequencing was performed on the Roche/454 Genome Sequencer with Titanium chemistry. Regarding the original processing steps: Over 75,000 rearranged TCR alpha transcripts were sequenced from a few of the healthy donors. Unique TCR clonotypes were defined by the CDR3 junction under IMGT nomenclature, and duplicate transcripts were removed. In R 2.13.0, logistic regression modeled CD4 versus CD8 status on V and J genes, adjusting for donor effects, with Bonferroni correction for multiple testing. TCRdb redid the processing of the public reads, applying fastp at Q25 and MiXCR, and retained in-frame beta chains. Each CDR3 protein gets just one entry, which takes the most common genes and DNA from the rows behind it. The V and J calls shown here were made by TCRdb, not taken from the authors' results. Recorded for this sample are 180,000 or so distinct CDR3 sequences; about 76% of them occurred a single time. Jointly, the top ten make up approximately 2.5% of the sample.

The source material was naive CD4+ and CD8+ T cells sorted from blood, pooled from several donors. The sample's cell subset or site label, in plain terms: FACS-sorted naive CD4+ (CD45RO-CD45RA+) and naive CD8+ (CD45RA+CD27bright) T cells. The TCR originated in a pool of human donors in good health; the sample pools cells from several healthy donors.

The CDR3 is CSAVDGTPLSGANVLTF. The DNA sequence is as follows: TGCAGCGCCGTGGACGGAACCCCCCTCTCTGGGGCCAACGTCCTGACCTTC. The rearrangement combines TRBV29-1 with TRBJ2-6; a tentative D call is TRBD1 (5 bases match). Counted from cysteine to phenylalanine, this CDR3 has 17 amino acids. The sequence is cut down to CDR3 DNA, 51 bases in frame from base 1. CDR1 SQVTM and CDR2 ANQGSEA are derived from the germline V gene.